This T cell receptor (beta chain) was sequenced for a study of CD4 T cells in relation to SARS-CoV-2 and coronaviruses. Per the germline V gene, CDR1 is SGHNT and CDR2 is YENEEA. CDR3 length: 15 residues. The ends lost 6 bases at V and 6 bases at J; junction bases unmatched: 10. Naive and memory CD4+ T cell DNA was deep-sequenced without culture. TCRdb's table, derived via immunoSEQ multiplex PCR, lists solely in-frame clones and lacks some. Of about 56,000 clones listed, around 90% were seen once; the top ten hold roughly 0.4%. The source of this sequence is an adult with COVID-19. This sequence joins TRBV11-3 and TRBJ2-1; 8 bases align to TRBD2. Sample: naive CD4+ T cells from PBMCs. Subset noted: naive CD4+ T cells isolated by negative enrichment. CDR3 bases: TGTGCCAGCAGTGTGTCGGGTAGCGGGACCAATGAGCAGTTCTTC. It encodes CASSVSGSGTNEQFF.